A selection of T cell receptor beta chains follows, all from one sample in a study of identical twins. TCRdb itself ran the 5' RACE reads through MiXCR, one entry per CDR3 protein. The repertoire consists of about 700,000 distinct CDR3 sequences, with around 6% occurring once and the leading ten covering under 2%. The sequencing input was naive T cells sorted from blood. Receptors originate from a man aged 18 to 29 in good health. Each CDR3 is given with its conserved first and last residue. A D gene is named only where the DNA matches it firmly. Clone sizes are given selectively: once, few, many, or a class where the clone is expanded.

j_gene,d_gene,v_gene,abundance,CDR3aa,CDR3nt
TRBJ2-1,TRBD2,TRBV10-1,many,CASSARLAGGNFYNEQFF,TGCGCCAGCAGTGCCAGGCTAGCGGGAGGCAACTTCTACAATGAGCAGTTCTTC
TRBJ2-7,TRBD1,TRBV12-3/TRBV12-4,many,CASSLTGGVYEQYF,TGTGCCAGCAGTTTAACAGGGGGCGTTTACGAGCAGTACTTC
TRBJ2-7,TRBD2,TRBV6-2/TRBV6-3,many,CASRSSGRAAYEQYF,TGTGCCAGCAGATCTAGCGGGAGGGCCGCCTACGAGCAGTACTTC
TRBJ2-7,TRBD1,TRBV6-1,-,CASRDGQGAWIYEQYF,TGTGCCAGCAGAGACGGACAGGGGGCTTGGATCTACGAGCAGTACTTC
TRBJ2-1,TRBD2,TRBV7-2,many,CASSLAQIAGYNEQFF,TGTGCCAGCAGCTTAGCGCAGATAGCGGGGTACAATGAGCAGTTCTTC
TRBJ2-5,TRBD1,TRBV29-1,many,CSVEGGETGEGETQYF,TGCAGCGTTGAGGGAGGAGAGACAGGGGAAGGAGAGACCCAGTACTTC
TRBJ2-1,TRBD2,TRBV4-3,many,CASSSGLGGNEQFF,TGCGCCAGCAGCTCGGGACTAGGAGGCAATGAGCAGTTCTTC
TRBJ1-1,-,TRBV20-1,-,CSARPGHRSTEAFF,TGCAGTGCTAGACCGGGACACCGGAGCACTGAAGCTTTCTTT
TRBJ2-5,-,TRBV10-3,many,CAISTQTGYQETQYF,TGTGCCATCAGCACCCAAACAGGGTACCAAGAGACCCAGTACTTC
TRBJ1-5,-,TRBV24-1,few,CATSGAISNQPQHF,TGTGCCACCTCAGGGGCCATTAGCAATCAGCCCCAGCATTTT
TRBJ2-1,TRBD2,TRBV2,-,CASSDAAGGPNEQFF,TGTGCCAGCAGTGATGCTGCGGGAGGGCCCAATGAGCAGTTCTTC
TRBJ1-3,TRBD1,TRBV12-3/TRBV12-4,many,CASTAETGARNTIYF,TGTGCCAGCACCGCCGAGACAGGGGCTAGAAACACCATATATTTT
TRBJ2-1,TRBD2,TRBV19,-,CASSMSGGTWETTFNEQFF,TGTGCCAGTAGTATGAGCGGGGGGACGTGGGAGACGACCTTCAATGAGCAGTTCTTC
TRBJ1-6,-,TRBV11-2,many,CASSLGGGRSPLHF,TGTGCCAGCAGCTTAGGGGGGGGCCGCTCACCCCTCCACTTT
TRBJ2-2,-,TRBV7-8,many,CASSLGSVTGELFF,TGTGCCAGCAGCTTAGGGTCGGTCACCGGGGAGCTGTTTTTT
TRBJ2-7,TRBD2,TRBV5-1,many,CASSDGLALPYEQYF,TGCGCCAGCAGCGACGGACTAGCGTTACCCTACGAGCAGTACTTC
TRBJ2-3,TRBD2,TRBV11-2,many,CASSLVRGRGFTDTQYF,TGTGCCAGCAGCTTAGTTCGCGGGAGAGGGTTCACAGATACGCAGTATTTT
TRBJ2-4,TRBD1,TRBV27,many,CASSLDRGNIQYF,TGTGCCAGCAGTTTAGACAGGGGAAACATTCAGTACTTC
TRBJ1-2,-,TRBV24-1,few,CATSDPGHKNYGYTF,TGTGCCACCAGTGACCCGGGACATAAAAACTATGGCTACACCTTC
TRBJ2-1,-,TRBV27,many,CASSLLSGAHEQFF,TGTGCCAGCAGTTTATTGTCGGGGGCCCATGAGCAGTTCTTC
TRBJ2-7,-,TRBV27,-,CASSLLKRVGAEQYF,TGTGCCAGCAGTTTATTAAAGCGGGTCGGGGCGGAGCAGTACTTC
TRBJ2-5,-,TRBV4-1,many,CASSPNVRDQQETQYF,TGCGCCAGCAGCCCGAACGTCAGGGATCAACAAGAGACCCAGTACTTC
TRBJ2-7,TRBD2,TRBV15,-,CATSRDPSGSHEQYF,TGTGCCACCAGCAGAGACCCTAGCGGGAGTCACGAGCAGTACTTC
TRBJ2-5,-,TRBV12-3/TRBV12-4,few,CASSFVSRGETQYF,TGTGCCAGCAGTTTTGTTTCCCGGGGAGAGACCCAGTACTTC
TRBJ1-4,-,TRBV20-1,few,CSASSETATNEKLFF,TGCAGTGCTAGTTCCGAAACTGCAACTAATGAAAAACTGTTTTTT
TRBJ2-2,TRBD1,TRBV5-6,-,CASTNAIGTDNTGELFF,TGTGCCAGCACCAACGCCATCGGGACAGATAACACCGGGGAGCTGTTTTTT
TRBJ1-3,TRBD1,TRBV25-1,few,CASSGYRGAGNTIYF,TGTGCCAGCAGTGGCTACAGGGGAGCTGGAAACACCATATATTTT
TRBJ2-3,TRBD2,TRBV27,few,CASRRGGAPDTQYF,TGTGCCAGCAGGCGGGGGGGAGCCCCAGATACGCAGTATTTT
TRBJ2-7,-,TRBV5-1,many,CASSLDGTPIYEQYF,TGCGCCAGCAGCCTGGACGGGACACCAATCTACGAGCAGTACTTC